This TCR beta chain appears in the sequencing data of a study of cytomegalovirus exposure and HLA in healthy donors (dated by TCRdb to about 2017). Regarding the study in general: According to an earlier analysis of a few hundred of the donors, about 179 million T cells yielded 90 million to 130 million unique TCR beta sequences and more than 250 Gb of sequence data. An early release that covered fewer than 800 HLA-typed donors contained around 300 gigabases of sequencing data and tens of millions of unique TCR sequences. Of the 398 genotyped donors, 65% to 90% were placed in the genetic ancestry cluster associated with self-reported Caucasian donors. The study aimed to test whether cataloging public T cell receptors could reveal signatures of past pathogen exposure. The T cell repertoires of some 670 subjects were profiled by immunosequencing and related to cytomegalovirus serostatus. In addition to the first cohort of approximately 650 subjects, a separate validation cohort of 100 to 150 different subjects was used. High-throughput TCR immunosequencing, statistical association of individual TCRs with disease status, and machine learning were combined to predict cytomegalovirus infection status. In a later analysis, previously published TCR beta repertoires from about 670 donors were re-analyzed and high-resolution HLA genotyping was added so that TCR occurrence patterns could be studied. Rather than using new phenotypic data, the later analysis identified candidate immune exposures from TCR beta sequences and from how often those sequences occurred across donors. An earlier analysis of 500 to 750 of the donors applied high-throughput TCR beta sequencing to assess whether each TCR beta V gene segment acted as functional or pseudogenic. Donor age, sex, ethnicity and CMV serostatus were collected together with the repertoire data. In a later genetic analysis, genome-wide SNP genotypes for about 55% of the roughly 700 donors were used, and that subset was treated as a discovery cohort. All discovery cohort repertoires had been generated on a single sequencing platform. Class I and class II HLA loci were covered by the typing at four-digit resolution. Typing coverage differed by locus: A, B, C, DRB1 and DQB1 were typed in about 620-630 donors, DQA1 in about 550, DPA1 in 600 to 610, and DPB1 in 472. Roughly 5 DR-DQ haplotypes were handled as single units for association and clustering, since linkage in the cohort was strong. Among under 450 genotyped donors of the cohort, an average of around 240,000 unique TCR beta nucleotide sequences were sequenced per donor, about a sixth of them non-productive. What the research found in general, with its limitations: The authors suggested that the approach could potentially be extended to other disease states and immunological phenotypes. Immune exposure information for the cohort was limited to CMV serostatus. A group of highly shared sequence variants was considered likely to be a technical artifact of the sequencing pipeline. The earlier analysis of approximately 590 of the donors excluded approximately 17 rarely observed V segments, including chromosome 9 orphons, because counts were too low. A later analysis associated about 18,000 TCR beta sequences with specific HLA alleles at a false discovery rate of 0.05. The presence/absence analyses assumed that sequencing depth was roughly uniform across donors, and that assumption may not be true. Most CMV-associated TCR beta chains appeared to be HLA-restricted in a later analysis, and the HLA associations seemed to be driven largely by CMV exposure. Assigning TCR associations to individual alleles was difficult when HLA alleles, especially DR and DQ, strongly co-occurred. In a later analysis, TCR association rates were found to vary across HLA loci, with the most associated TCRs seen for DRB1 alleles and the fewest for HLA-C alleles. A further reported finding was that TCR beta sequences accurately predicted the HLA-A and HLA-B alleles for most subjects in the first cohort. In this cohort, only TCR beta chains were sequenced, and detectable features were limited by the absence of alpha or paired-chain data. A later analysis found that HLA-associated TCR beta chains were more clonally expanded and had lower generation probabilities than equally common non-associated chains. While some public TCRs were present in many individuals, most TCR sequences turned up only very rarely across donors. Linkage disequilibrium might explain the correlated functional status among segregating V segments, but an unknown experimental factor could not be excluded. A later genetic analysis associated a missense DCLRE1C variant with V-gene and J-gene trimming of TCR beta chains, and an independent cohort replicated the association. In a later genetic analysis, fewer N-insertions in productive TCRs were reported among donors in an Asian-associated ancestry cluster than the approximately 710-donor mean. Some IMGT-functional V segments, including TRBV6-2 and TRBV6-3, could not be distinguished by the 87-base-pair reads and were therefore excluded. HLA typing was unavailable for some donors at each locus, so association tests used only the typed subset. A few of the identified cytomegalovirus-associated TCR beta chains were confirmed in vitro to be specific for cytomegalovirus antigens. In the study, 150 to 200 TCR beta chains were listed as associated with cytomegalovirus. According to a later analysis, parvovirus B19, influenza, CMV and Epstein-Barr virus appeared linked to several top co-occurrence clusters. Cytomegalovirus status was reported to be diagnosed by the classifier with high specificity and sensitivity in both the original and validation cohorts. Broadly in line with IMGT annotations, most TCR beta V segments showed up in productive rearrangements about 87% or about 30% of the time in an earlier analysis of several hundred of the donors.

The library was made by the immunoSEQ multiplex PCR assay. The multiplex PCR relied on a mix of 60 forward primers for TCR Vbeta segments and 13 reverse primers for TCR Jbeta segments. The CDR3 region of rearranged TCR beta genes was amplified from genomic DNA by a multiplex PCR assay. The Illumina HiSeq System was used to sequence the amplified TCR beta libraries as 87-base-pair reads. Under the source paper's analysis protocol: Across the 670 or so repertoires, a later analysis counted roughly 77 million unique TCR beta chains, roughly 11 million of which were shared by at least two donors. Raw reads were error-corrected and collapsed into unique sequences by a nearest-neighbor algorithm in which closely related sequences were merged to remove PCR and sequencing errors. CDR3 sequences were aligned to IMGT reference sequences to assign V, D and J gene segments. Each retained sequence needed at least a six-nucleotide match to both a V gene segment and a J gene segment. A rearrangement counted as productive if the CDR3 had no stop codons and remained in frame with V and J, and every other rearrangement counted as non-productive. CDR3 was defined by IMGT convention, running from the second conserved V-encoded cysteine to the conserved J-encoded phenylalanine. The earlier analysis of 550 to 650 of the donors excluded any sequence lacking an unambiguous match to a single V gene segment. In an earlier analysis of roughly 500 of the donors, V segments were called functional above 56.7% productive rearrangements and were called segregating when the between-donor standard deviation exceeded 5%. A statistical classification framework was built to diagnose cytomegalovirus status from the catalog of TCR beta chain sequences. V and J gene assignment, in a later analysis, came from comparing TCR nucleotide sequences with IMGT/GENE-DB human TR gene sequences. Using the TCRdist pipeline, a later analysis assigned CDR3 sequences along with most-parsimonious VDJ recombination scenarios. In a later analysis, every TCR beta chain was defined by the combination of its CDR3 amino acid sequence and its V-gene family, and reads without a unique V-gene family were dropped. A later analysis removed 450 to 600 highly shared, low-generation-probability nucleotide sequences to deal with suspected cross-contamination and a sequencing artifact. In a later analysis, a clonal expansion index was calculated for each public chain from normalized within-repertoire ranks of inferred template counts. In a later analysis, generation probabilities were computed with a VDJ recombination model fitted to out-of-frame rearrangements, and the resulting probabilities were checked against IGoR. In a later analysis, TCR-TCR, TCR-HLA and TCR-CMV co-occurrence was scored with hypergeometric tests, and a repertoire-size bias correction was applied to TCR pairs. In a later analysis, false discovery rates were estimated by permuting HLA or CMV assignments 20 times. A later analysis grouped co-occurring TCRs with DBSCAN, adding TCRdist sequence similarity when clustering within HLA-allele-positive subsets. Repertoires with fewer than 30,000 or more than 120,000 public chains were left out of co-occurrence clustering, as were a handful of repertoires with anomalous nucleotide sharing. TCRdb's version of the immuneACCESS table is confined to in-frame rearrangements and falls short of the full clone set. An unresolved V gene accounts for under half of the shortfall where checked; the remainder is of unknown origin. V and J calls and clone size come straight from that table; D and trimming were deduced from the DNA. The sample profile shows roughly 150,000 clones; under 70% of them were found once. The leading ten clones occupy 8.5% to 12% of the sample.

Compared with germline, V lacks 4 bases and J lacks 0 bases; bases without a gene match: 8. The CDR3 holds 16 amino acids from the cysteine to the phenylalanine. Only the CDR3 region is kept as DNA, spanning 48 bases read in frame from base 1. CDR1 is given as SGHRS and CDR2 as YFSETQ, both from the germline V gene. To note about this clone: Its specific antigen is unknown. Per-base qualities were not stored, and no clone one base away is much larger.

The cohort was made up of about 610 healthy bone marrow donors. At the time of sampling, every cohort member was nominally healthy, though immune exposures that went unrecorded were likely present. The donor was CMV seropositive and was included in the group of around 300 seropositive cohort members. A peripheral blood sample was collected from each donor, and TCR beta sequencing was performed on peripheral blood mononuclear cells. The Qiagen DNeasy Blood Extraction Kit was used to extract genomic DNA from the blood cell samples. The receptor comes from a man aged 25-45 years in good health and CMV-seropositive. Here the chain combines TRBV5-1 and TRBJ2-3, with 7 bases in between that match TRBD1. The material sequenced was PBMCs. CDR3 region: CASSPPETGSTDTQYF. The base sequence is TGCGCCAGCAGCCCTCCCGAGACAGGGAGCACAGATACGCAGTATTTT.